These T cell receptor beta chains were read from a single sample in a study of control samples from healthy donors and cancer patients. Here immunoSEQ multiplex PCR was the method, and the copy in TCRdb shows in-frame clones only, minus some. The repertoire holds about 94,000 clones, with approximately 90% as singletons. The specimen was blood. Receptors originate from a woman between 18 and 29 years old in good health. The CDR3 runs from the conserved cysteine through the conserved F or W. The D gene is left open where the match is weak. Clone size, where shown, is once, few, many, or a class for clones that have expanded.

j_gene,v_gene,abundance,d_gene,CDR3aa,CDR3nt
TRBJ1-1,TRBV7-9,-,-,CASSQMTQGSTEAFF,TGTGCCAGCAGCCAGATGACACAGGGCAGCACTGAAGCTTTCTTT
TRBJ2-1,TRBV5-1,-,-,CASSGSGTDYFEQFF,TGCGCCAGCAGTGGTTCCGGGACGGACTATTTTGAGCAGTTCTTC
TRBJ1-1,TRBV6-4,-,-,CASSGYGAGPNTEAFF,TGTGCCAGCAGTGGGTATGGCGCGGGGCCGAACACTGAAGCTTTCTTT
TRBJ1-2,TRBV3-1/TRBV3-2,once,-,CASSARGADYGYTF,TGTGCCAGCAGCGCCCGAGGGGCCGACTATGGCTACACCTTC
TRBJ2-7,TRBV27,-,-,CASSFSISYEQYF,TGTGCCAGCAGTTTTAGCATCTCCTACGAGCAGTACTTC
TRBJ1-1,TRBV27,-,-,CASSSAPWSTEAFF,TGTGCCAGCAGTTCGGCTCCCTGGAGCACTGAAGCTTTCTTT
TRBJ1-5,TRBV19,-,-,CASSIMGYQPQHF,TGTGCCAGTAGTATTATGGGTTATCAGCCCCAGCATTTT
TRBJ1-1,TRBV7-9,-,-,CASSPAVMNTEAFF,TGTGCCAGCAGCCCCGCGGTGATGAACACTGAAGCTTTCTTT
TRBJ1-1,TRBV12-5,-,-,CASVSPASYTEAFF,TGTGCTAGTGTATCGCCAGCTTCTTACACTGAAGCTTTCTTT
TRBJ2-2,TRBV4-1,-,-,CASSQGGGTNTGELFF,TGCGCCAGCAGCCAAGGTGGGGGCACGAACACCGGGGAGCTGTTTTTT
TRBJ1-5,TRBV12-5,-,-,CASGLVLGRDNQPQHF,TGTGCTAGTGGTTTGGTACTTGGCAGGGATAATCAGCCCCAGCATTTT
TRBJ1-3,TRBV19,-,TRBD1,CASSIPPTGGSGNTIYF,TGTGCCAGTAGTATTCCCCCGACAGGGGGTTCTGGAAACACCATATATTTT
TRBJ1-2,TRBV6-5,-,-,CASSSRPARAYGYTF,TGTGCCAGCTCTAGTCGGCCAGCCCGAGCCTATGGCTACACCTTC
TRBJ1-2,TRBV27,-,TRBD1,CASSLRPGQPTYGYTF,TGTGCCAGCAGCCTACGACCGGGACAGCCCACCTATGGCTACACCTTC
TRBJ1-5,TRBV4-1,-,-,CASSQVGLPPQHF,TGCGCCAGCAGCCAAGTTGGGCTGCCGCCCCAGCATTTT
TRBJ2-1,TRBV4-2,-,-,CASSQDKVIATVNEQFF,TGTGCCAGCAGCCAAGATAAGGTGATAGCGACGGTCAATGAGCAGTTCTTC
TRBJ2-5,TRBV6-6,-,TRBD1,CASSYNAGGETQYF,TGTGCCAGCAGTTACAACGCAGGGGGAGAGACCCAGTACTTC
TRBJ2-7,TRBV6-5,-,TRBD1,CASMSGTAYEQYF,TGTGCCAGCATGTCCGGGACAGCGTACGAGCAGTACTTC
TRBJ1-4,TRBV7-7,-,-,CASSRGGGEEKLFF,TGTGCCAGCAGCCGCGGCGGTGGGGAGGAAAAACTGTTTTTT
TRBJ2-7,TRBV6-5,-,-,CASNARGLSSYEQYF,TGTGCCAGCAACGCCCGGGGACTTAGCTCCTACGAGCAGTACTTC
TRBJ2-3,TRBV7-3,-,TRBD2,CASSPNPGTTSTDTQYF,TGTGCCAGCAGCCCAAACCCCGGGACTACGAGCACAGATACGCAGTATTTT
TRBJ2-1,TRBV10-2,-,TRBD2,CASSGTSSYNEQFF,TGCGCCAGTAGCGGGACCTCCTCCTACAATGAGCAGTTCTTC
TRBJ2-3,TRBV5-8,once,TRBD2,CASSSEGTSRADTQYF,TGTGCCAGCAGCTCGGAAGGGACTAGCAGGGCAGATACGCAGTATTTT
TRBJ2-5,TRBV25-1,-,-,CASSGQTQYF,TGTGCCAGCAGCGGGCAGACCCAGTACTTC
TRBJ1-2,TRBV18,-,-,CASSPQGTDGYTF,TGTGCCAGCTCACCCCAGGGAACAGATGGCTACACCTTC
TRBJ2-5,TRBV5-1,-,-,CASSYHGQGAGIQETQYF,TGCGCCAGCAGCTACCACGGACAGGGAGCGGGGATCCAAGAGACCCAGTACTTC
TRBJ2-2,TRBV6-5,-,-,CASSYPPTGELFF,TGTGCCAGCAGTTACCCCCCCACCGGGGAGCTGTTTTTT
TRBJ1-1,TRBV27,-,-,CAAGPTFEAFF,TGTGCCGCGGGCCCCACCTTTGAAGCTTTCTTT
TRBJ2-7,TRBV20-1,-,-,CSASVPGPYEQYF,TGCAGTGCTAGTGTCCCGGGGCCCTACGAGCAGTACTTC
TRBJ1-4,TRBV11-2,-,-,CASSKDRPSRGEKLFF,TGTGCCAGCAGCAAAGATAGGCCTTCACGAGGAGAAAAACTGTTTTTT
TRBJ2-1,TRBV11-2,-,-,CASSSTRNNEQFF,TGTGCCAGCAGCTCAACAAGGAACAATGAGCAGTTCTTC
TRBJ1-1,TRBV5-1,-,-,CASSLGGNTEAFF,TGCGCCAGCAGCTTGGGGGGGAACACTGAAGCTTTCTTT
TRBJ1-6,TRBV15,-,TRBD1,CATSTQGNSPLHF,TGTGCCACCAGCACACAGGGGAATTCACCCCTCCACTTT
TRBJ1-4,TRBV27,-,TRBD1,CASRVAGTGREKLFF,TGTGCCAGCAGAGTGGCCGGGACAGGGAGGGAAAAACTGTTTTTT
TRBJ1-1,TRBV6-5,-,-,CASAGGLNTEAFF,TGTGCCAGCGCGGGGGGCTTGAACACTGAAGCTTTCTTT
TRBJ1-6,TRBV6-6,-,-,CASNLTPYNSPLHF,TGTGCCAGCAATTTGACACCCTATAATTCACCCCTCCACTTT
TRBJ1-6,TRBV11-2,-,-,CASSLHGTNDSPLHF,TGTGCCAGCAGCTTACATGGGACCAACGATTCACCCCTCCACTTT
TRBJ1-1,TRBV12-3/TRBV12-4,-,-,CASSWGETEAFF,TGTGCCAGCAGTTGGGGGGAGACTGAAGCTTTCTTT
TRBJ2-3,TRBV19,-,TRBD1,CASSTRGPGDTDTQYF,TGTGCCAGTAGTACTAGGGGGCCAGGAGACACAGATACGCAGTATTTT
TRBJ1-1,TRBV5-8,-,-,CASSLAVEAFF,TGTGCCAGCAGCTTGGCTGTTGAAGCTTTCTTT
TRBJ1-5,TRBV27,once,-,CASSFARYSNQPQHF,TGTGCCAGCAGTTTTGCACGATATAGCAATCAGCCCCAGCATTTT
TRBJ1-1,TRBV6-5,-,-,CASSSGQLTEAFF,TGTGCCAGCAGCTCTGGACAGCTCACTGAAGCTTTCTTT